These T cell receptor beta chains were read from a single sample in a study of CD8 T cells in Susac syndrome. A single record per CDR3 protein comes from TCRdb applying MiXCR to the immunoSEQ multiplex PCR reads. This table holds fewer than 350,000 distinct CDR3 sequences, about 82% found once. The sample comprised CD8+ T cells from PBMCs. The receptors stem from a human donor with multiple sclerosis. CDR3s include the opening cysteine and the closing phenylalanine or tryptophan. The D gene is left open where the match is weak. The listing skips clone size in some rows; elsewhere it reads once, few, many or a size class.

size: NA; J: TRBJ1-5; D: NA; V: TRBV2; DNA: TGTGCCAGCAGCAACCGGGACCCTCAGGGGCATCAGCATTTT; CDR3: CASSNRDPQGHQHF
size: NA; J: TRBJ2-5; D: NA; V: TRBV12-2; DNA: TGTGCAAGTCGCGTCACATGGACCCAGTACTTC; CDR3: CASRVTWTQYF
size: few; J: TRBJ2-7; D: TRBD2; V: TRBV6-5; DNA: TGTGCCAGCAGCCCCAACAGCGGGGCCGCCTACGAGCAGTACTTC; CDR3: CASSPNSGAAYEQYF
size: NA; J: TRBJ2-7; D: NA; V: TRBV18; DNA: TGTGCCAGCTCACCCTCAGACCGAGCCTACGAGCAGTACTTC; CDR3: CASSPSDRAYEQYF
size: NA; J: TRBJ1-5; D: NA; V: TRBV5-4; DNA: TGTGCCAGCAGCCTAAAAGGCCAGCCCCAGCATTTT; CDR3: CASSLKGQPQHF
size: NA; J: TRBJ1-3; D: TRBD1; V: TRBV2; DNA: TGTGCCAGCAGTGAAAGGACAGGGAGGAACACCATATATTTT; CDR3: CASSERTGRNTIYF
size: NA; J: TRBJ2-1; D: NA; V: TRBV11-3; DNA: TGTGCCAGCAGCCTCCCCCTGGGCGGAGGGGCCCACAATGAGCAGTTCTTC; CDR3: CASSLPLGGGAHNEQFF
size: NA; J: TRBJ1-3; D: TRBD1; V: TRBV11-2; DNA: TGTGCCAGCAGTACAGGGGTATTCTCTGGAAACACCATATATTTT; CDR3: CASSTGVFSGNTIYF
size: NA; J: TRBJ2-1; D: TRBD2; V: TRBV29-1; DNA: TGCAGCGTTGAAGGTCGCGATAAGCGGGAGGTTAACAATGAGCAGTTCTTC; CDR3: CSVEGRDKREVNNEQFF
size: NA; J: TRBJ2-3; D: NA; V: TRBV4-1; DNA: TGCGCCAGCAGCAGGTCGGAGAGCACAGATACGCAGTATTTT; CDR3: CASSRSESTDTQYF
size: NA; J: TRBJ2-7; D: TRBD2; V: TRBV27; DNA: TGTGCCAGCAGTCCCCTCGTCTCTGCGGGAGCTGTCGAGCAGTACTTC; CDR3: CASSPLVSAGAVEQYF
size: few; J: TRBJ2-7; D: NA; V: TRBV4-2; DNA: TGTGCCAGCAGCCAAGCACTAGTTTCCTACGAGCAGTACTTC; CDR3: CASSQALVSYEQYF
size: NA; J: TRBJ2-7; D: TRBD2; V: TRBV4-3; DNA: TGCGCCAGCAGCCAAGAGGTCGGGGGGTGGGAGCAGTACTTC; CDR3: CASSQEVGGWEQYF
size: NA; J: TRBJ2-7; D: NA; V: TRBV12-3/TRBV12-4; DNA: TGTGCCAGCAGCGGAGGAGTACAGCGGTACGAGCAGTACTTC; CDR3: CASSGGVQRYEQYF
size: few; J: TRBJ1-2; D: NA; V: TRBV6-1; DNA: TGTGCCGGTCTAGGACAGCTCTATGGCTACACCTTC; CDR3: CAGLGQLYGYTF
size: NA; J: TRBJ1-1; D: NA; V: TRBV27; DNA: TGTGCCAGCAGTTTACAGAGGGCGGCGAACACTGAAGCTTTCTTT; CDR3: CASSLQRAANTEAFF
size: NA; J: TRBJ2-1; D: NA; V: TRBV7-3; DNA: TGTGCCAGCAGCTTAACGCTTAGCGACTACAATGAGCAGTTCTTC; CDR3: CASSLTLSDYNEQFF
size: NA; J: TRBJ2-3; D: TRBD2; V: TRBV9; DNA: TGTGCCAGCAGCGGTACTAGCGGGAGATACGCGCAGTATTTT; CDR3: CASSGTSGRYAQYF
size: NA; J: TRBJ2-1; D: TRBD1; V: TRBV10-2; DNA: TGCGCCAGCAGTGATCAAGGGGGCCCTTACAATGAGCAGTTCTTC; CDR3: CASSDQGGPYNEQFF
size: NA; J: TRBJ1-1; D: NA; V: TRBV5-4; DNA: TGTGCCAGCATCGGAAACACTGAAGCTTTCTTT; CDR3: CASIGNTEAFF
size: NA; J: TRBJ2-1; D: TRBD2; V: TRBV12-3/TRBV12-4; DNA: TGTGCCAGCAGTTTGGAGGGACTAGCGGGAGCCTACAATGAGCAGTTCTTC; CDR3: CASSLEGLAGAYNEQFF
size: NA; J: TRBJ2-2; D: NA; V: TRBV6-2/TRBV6-3; DNA: TGTGCCAGCAGTGGTACGGCGGGGAGCCTTTCCGCCGGGGAGCTGTTTTTT; CDR3: CASSGTAGSLSAGELFF